The rows below give T cell receptor beta chains drawn from one sample of a study of T cell responses to AZD1222 COVID-19 vaccine. Sequenced by immunoSEQ multiplex PCR; TCRdb stores in-frame clones only, minus some. The sample carries about 150,000 clones, roughly nine tenths recorded once. Specimen: peripheral blood, collected on day 0 of AZD1222 vaccination. The receptors were gathered from an adult in good health. The CDR3 runs from the conserved cysteine through the conserved F or W. The D gene is left open where the match is weak. Not all rows give a size; the values are once, few, many and, for expanded clones, a class.

CDR3 DNA | CDR3 protein | D gene | clone size | J gene | V gene
TGTGCCAGCAGCCTCGGTGGTAGCGGAAACGAGCAGTACTTC | CASSLGGSGNEQYF | NA | NA | TRBJ2-7 | TRBV27
TGTGCCATCAGTGAAGGCGCTGAAGCTTTCTTT | CAISEGAEAFF | NA | NA | TRBJ1-1 | TRBV10-3
TGTGCCAGCAGTATACCCCCTGGGGGGACTAACAATCAGCCCCAGCATTTT | CASSIPPGGTNNQPQHF | NA | few | TRBJ1-5 | TRBV6-2/TRBV6-3
TGTGCCTGGAGTGTATTCGGGACAGGGGGCAATGAGCAGTTCTTC | CAWSVFGTGGNEQFF | TRBD1 | NA | TRBJ2-1 | TRBV30
TGTGCCAGCAGTTTTTCTGCGGGCTATCAGCCCCAGCATTTT | CASSFSAGYQPQHF | NA | NA | TRBJ1-5 | TRBV27
TGTGCCACCTCCCGGGACAAATCTGGAAACACCATATATTTT | CATSRDKSGNTIYF | NA | NA | TRBJ1-3 | TRBV15
TGTGCCAGCAGACCAGACCGAAGCTCCTACAATGAGCAGTTCTTC | CASRPDRSSYNEQFF | NA | NA | TRBJ2-1 | TRBV7-9
TGTGCCAGCAGTTTGAACAGGGTGGGCGGTGAAGCTTTCTTT | CASSLNRVGGEAFF | NA | NA | TRBJ1-1 | TRBV28
TGTGCCAGCAGCTTAGCACCGGGACAGGGCGGGGAGCAGTACTTC | CASSLAPGQGGEQYF | TRBD1 | NA | TRBJ2-7 | TRBV7-2
TGTGCCACCAGTGAGGGACAGTGGGGTACTGAAGCTTTCTTT | CATSEGQWGTEAFF | TRBD1 | NA | TRBJ1-1 | TRBV24-1
TGCGCCAGCAGCCCGTGGTCTAGCGGGAGGAACGAGCAGTACTTC | CASSPWSSGRNEQYF | TRBD2 | NA | TRBJ2-7 | TRBV5-1
TGTGCCAGCAGCGTAGGGGGGGCTGCCTACTCCTACGAGCAGTACTTC | CASSVGGAAYSYEQYF | NA | NA | TRBJ2-7 | TRBV9